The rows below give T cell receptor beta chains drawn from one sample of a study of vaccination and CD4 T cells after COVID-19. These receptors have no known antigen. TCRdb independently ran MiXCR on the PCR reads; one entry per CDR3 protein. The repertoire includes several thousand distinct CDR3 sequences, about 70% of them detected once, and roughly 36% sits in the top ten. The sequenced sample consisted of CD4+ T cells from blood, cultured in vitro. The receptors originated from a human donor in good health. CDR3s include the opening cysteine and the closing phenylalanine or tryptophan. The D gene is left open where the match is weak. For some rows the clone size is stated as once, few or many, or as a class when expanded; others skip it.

cdr3_aa: CASSLAGYPEAFF; cdr3_nt: TGTGCCAGCAGCTTAGCCGGCTACCCTGAAGCTTTCTTT; j_call: TRBJ1-1; d_call: .; v_call: TRBV7-2; clone_size: .
cdr3_aa: CSARIRQGIISPLHF; cdr3_nt: TGCAGTGCTCGGATCAGACAGGGGATCATTTCACCCCTCCACTTT; j_call: TRBJ1-6; d_call: TRBD1; v_call: TRBV20-1; clone_size: .
cdr3_aa: CASSRGDLSNQPQHF; cdr3_nt: TGCGCCAGTTCACGGGGTGATCTATCTAATCAGCCCCAGCATTTT; j_call: TRBJ1-5; d_call: .; v_call: TRBV5-1; clone_size: .
cdr3_aa: CSARLRDTEAFF; cdr3_nt: TGCAGTGCTAGACTACGGGACACTGAAGCTTTCTTT; j_call: TRBJ1-1; d_call: .; v_call: TRBV20-1; clone_size: few
cdr3_aa: CASSKDSGYSPLHF; cdr3_nt: TGTGCCAGCAGTAAGGACAGCGGCTATTCACCCCTCCACTTT; j_call: TRBJ1-6; d_call: .; v_call: TRBV27; clone_size: .
cdr3_aa: CASSLMTQRTDTQYF; cdr3_nt: TGTGCCAGCAGCTTGATGACCCAGCGCACAGATACGCAGTATTTT; j_call: TRBJ2-3; d_call: .; v_call: TRBV7-2; clone_size: .
cdr3_aa: CSAAPQTSGGPSSQYF; cdr3_nt: TGCAGTGCTGCGCCCCAAACTAGCGGGGGCCCGAGCTCGCAGTATTTT; j_call: TRBJ2-3; d_call: TRBD2; v_call: TRBV20-1; clone_size: .
cdr3_aa: CASKNTAGGREQFF; cdr3_nt: TGTGCCAGCAAGAACACAGCGGGAGGGCGTGAGCAGTTCTTC; j_call: TRBJ2-1; d_call: TRBD2; v_call: TRBV27; clone_size: .
cdr3_aa: CASSVRDPGNTIYF; cdr3_nt: TGTGCCAGCAGCGTACGGGATCCCGGAAACACCATATATTTT; j_call: TRBJ1-3; d_call: .; v_call: TRBV6-1; clone_size: .
cdr3_aa: CSARDWDGHQPQHF; cdr3_nt: TGCAGTGCTAGAGATTGGGACGGTCATCAGCCCCAGCATTTT; j_call: TRBJ1-5; d_call: .; v_call: TRBV20-1; clone_size: .
cdr3_aa: CSARYTYSGNTIYF; cdr3_nt: TGCAGTGCTCGTTACACCTACTCTGGAAACACCATATATTTT; j_call: TRBJ1-3; d_call: .; v_call: TRBV20-1; clone_size: .
cdr3_aa: CSARPHRGRASNQPQHF; cdr3_nt: TGCAGTGCTAGGCCACACAGGGGAAGGGCGAGCAATCAGCCCCAGCATTTT; j_call: TRBJ1-5; d_call: TRBD1; v_call: TRBV20-1; clone_size: .
cdr3_aa: CSANSWGGRNKETQYF; cdr3_nt: TGCAGTGCTAACTCCTGGGGCGGGAGGAATAAAGAGACCCAGTACTTC; j_call: TRBJ2-5; d_call: TRBD2; v_call: TRBV20-1; clone_size: .
cdr3_aa: CASSKGQGCSCEQYF; cdr3_nt: TGTGCCAGCAGCAAGGGACAGGGCTGCTCTTGCGAGCAGTACTTC; j_call: TRBJ2-7; d_call: .; v_call: TRBV21-1; clone_size: .
cdr3_aa: CASSLGSGRNSPLHF; cdr3_nt: TGTGCCAGCAGCTTAGGGTCAGGGCGGAATTCACCCCTCCACTTT; j_call: TRBJ1-6; d_call: .; v_call: TRBV7-2; clone_size: .
cdr3_aa: CASYSRNDGYTF; cdr3_nt: TGTGCCAGTTATTCCCGAAATGACGGCTACACCTTC; j_call: TRBJ1-2; d_call: .; v_call: TRBV6-4; clone_size: few
cdr3_aa: CSASFRGNSPLHF; cdr3_nt: TGCAGTGCTAGTTTTAGGGGAAATTCACCCCTCCACTTT; j_call: TRBJ1-6; d_call: .; v_call: TRBV20-1; clone_size: .
cdr3_aa: CASSYSLAGTQYF; cdr3_nt: TGTGCCAGCAGTTACAGTCTAGCGGGGACCCAGTACTTC; j_call: TRBJ2-5; d_call: TRBD2; v_call: TRBV6-2/TRBV6-3; clone_size: .
cdr3_aa: CAISAGQGVGGNQPQHF; cdr3_nt: TGTGCCATCAGTGCCGGACAGGGGGTTGGGGGCAATCAGCCCCAGCATTTT; j_call: TRBJ1-5; d_call: TRBD1; v_call: TRBV10-3; clone_size: .
cdr3_aa: CASRPVRASLGNTIYF; cdr3_nt: TGTGCCAGCAGACCCGTTCGGGCCTCGCTGGGAAACACCATATATTTT; j_call: TRBJ1-3; d_call: .; v_call: TRBV12-3/TRBV12-4; clone_size: .
cdr3_aa: CASSNDRVYGYTF; cdr3_nt: TGTGCCAGTAGTAACGACAGGGTCTATGGCTACACCTTC; j_call: TRBJ1-2; d_call: TRBD1; v_call: TRBV19; clone_size: .
cdr3_aa: CAISDGTASYEQYF; cdr3_nt: TGTGCCATCAGTGACGGGACAGCTTCCTACGAGCAGTACTTC; j_call: TRBJ2-7; d_call: TRBD1; v_call: TRBV10-3; clone_size: .
cdr3_aa: CSAREARQGEQYF; cdr3_nt: TGCAGTGCTAGAGAGGCGCGCCAGGGCGAGCAGTACTTC; j_call: TRBJ2-7; d_call: .; v_call: TRBV20-1; clone_size: .
cdr3_aa: CASSSRWRSNNEQFF; cdr3_nt: TGTGCCAGCAGCTCCCGGTGGAGGAGCAACAATGAGCAGTTCTTC; j_call: TRBJ2-1; d_call: .; v_call: TRBV7-6; clone_size: .
cdr3_aa: CSALDRGTSTDTQYF; cdr3_nt: TGCAGTGCTTTGGACAGGGGAACAAGCACAGATACGCAGTATTTT; j_call: TRBJ2-3; d_call: TRBD1; v_call: TRBV20-1; clone_size: .
cdr3_aa: CSVVGWRRETQYF; cdr3_nt: TGCAGCGTTGTTGGGTGGCGGCGAGAGACCCAGTACTTC; j_call: TRBJ2-5; d_call: .; v_call: TRBV29-1; clone_size: .
cdr3_aa: CSAKGQGRNQPQHF; cdr3_nt: TGCAGTGCTAAGGGACAGGGCCGCAATCAGCCCCAGCATTTT; j_call: TRBJ1-5; d_call: TRBD1; v_call: TRBV20-1; clone_size: .
cdr3_aa: CSASKRLPVTTDTQYF; cdr3_nt: TGCAGTGCTAGTAAAAGGCTGCCCGTCACCACAGATACGCAGTATTTT; j_call: TRBJ2-3; d_call: .; v_call: TRBV20-1; clone_size: .
cdr3_aa: CSARGLAGNEQFF; cdr3_nt: TGCAGTGCTAGAGGACTAGCGGGCAATGAGCAGTTCTTC; j_call: TRBJ2-1; d_call: TRBD2; v_call: TRBV20-1; clone_size: once
cdr3_aa: CSAAVAGPGRDTQYF; cdr3_nt: TGCAGTGCCGCGGTAGCGGGGCCCGGTCGGGATACGCAGTATTTT; j_call: TRBJ2-3; d_call: TRBD2; v_call: TRBV20-1; clone_size: .
cdr3_aa: CASSLAPTGDTIYF; cdr3_nt: TGTGCCAGCAGCTTAGCGCCTACCGGAGACACCATATATTTT; j_call: TRBJ1-3; d_call: .; v_call: TRBV7-8; clone_size: .